The clone carrying this TCR beta chain was detected a few times. The sample belongs to a study of T cells in Graves' hyperthyroidism and ophthalmopathy. The investigators amplified TCR beta CDR3 regions from RNA transcripts. Primed by the HTBI set, a first-round RT-PCR was run on the TCR CDR3. TCRdb fed the multiplex PCR reads into MiXCR, producing one record per CDR3 protein. The profile shows more than 150,000 distinct CDR3 sequences, approximately 15% of them singletons. Germline CDR1 and CDR2: SGHRS and YFSETQ. This CDR3 is 18 amino acids long. J gave up 0 bases and V 2 bases, and 7 bases lay outside the gene matches.

The chain joins TRBV5-1 to TRBJ2-3; 12 bases match TRBD2. The source is a woman aged 50 to 60 with Graves' hyperthyroidism. The sequenced sample was blood. CDR3 DNA: TGCGCCAGCAGCTTCAAGCTAGCGGGGGGGCCAAGCACAGATACGCAGTATTTT. Its translation is CASSFKLAGGPSTDTQYF.